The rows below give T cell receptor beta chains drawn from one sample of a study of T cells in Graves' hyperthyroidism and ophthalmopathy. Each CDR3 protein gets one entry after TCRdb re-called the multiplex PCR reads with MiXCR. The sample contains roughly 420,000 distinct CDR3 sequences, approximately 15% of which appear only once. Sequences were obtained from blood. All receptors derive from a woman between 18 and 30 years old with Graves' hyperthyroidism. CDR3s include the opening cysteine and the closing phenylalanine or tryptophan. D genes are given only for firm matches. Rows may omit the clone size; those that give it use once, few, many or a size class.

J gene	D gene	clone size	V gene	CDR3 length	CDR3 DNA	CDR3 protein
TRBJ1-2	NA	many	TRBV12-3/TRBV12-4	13	TGTGCCAGCAGTTATCAGAGAGACTATGGCTACACCTTC	CASSYQRDYGYTF
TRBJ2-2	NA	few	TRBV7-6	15	TGTGCCAGCAGCTCTAAAACGCGTAACACCGGGGAGCTGTTTTTT	CASSSKTRNTGELFF
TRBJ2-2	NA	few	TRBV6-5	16	TGTGCCAGCAGTTACTCGGTCACCACGAACACCGGGGAGCTGTTTTTT	CASSYSVTTNTGELFF
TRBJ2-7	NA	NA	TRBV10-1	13	TGCGCCAGCAGCCACGGAGACTCCTACGAGCAGTACTTC	CASSHGDSYEQYF
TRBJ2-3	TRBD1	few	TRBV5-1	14	TGCGCCAGCAGCTTAGGACAGGAGGCAGATACGCAGTATTTT	CASSLGQEADTQYF
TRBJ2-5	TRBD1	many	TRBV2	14	TGTGCCAGCAGACCAGGGACAGGGGTAGAGACCCAGTACTTC	CASRPGTGVETQYF
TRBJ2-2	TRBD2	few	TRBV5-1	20	TGCGCCAGCAGCTTGGCGTTGATAGGGACTAGCGGGAAAGACACCGGGGAGCTGTTTTTT	CASSLALIGTSGKDTGELFF
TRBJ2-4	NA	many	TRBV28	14	TGTGCCAGCAGTTTCGAGGCAGCCAAAAACATTCAGTACTTC	CASSFEAAKNIQYF
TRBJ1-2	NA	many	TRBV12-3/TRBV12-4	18	TGTGCCAGCAGTTTCGGGTTGGCTAAAAGGACCCTTAACTATGGCTACACCTTC	CASSFGLAKRTLNYGYTF
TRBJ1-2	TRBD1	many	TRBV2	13	TGTGCCAGCGGGGACAGAGGGGGCTATGGCTACACCTTC	CASGDRGGYGYTF
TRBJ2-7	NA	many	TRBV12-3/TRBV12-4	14	TGTGCCAGCAGCATGGGCAGGACCGCCTACGAGCAGTACTTC	CASSMGRTAYEQYF
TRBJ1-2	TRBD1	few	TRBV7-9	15	TGTGCCAGCAGCGTAGGGGACAGGCATAGCTATGGCTACACCTTC	CASSVGDRHSYGYTF
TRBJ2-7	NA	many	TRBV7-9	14	TGTGCCAGCACCCACGCTCGGTCCTGGGGCGAGCAGTACTTC	CASTHARSWGEQYF
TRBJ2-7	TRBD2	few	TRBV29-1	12	TGCAGCGTTGGAGCGGGAGCTTACGAGCAGTACTTC	CSVGAGAYEQYF
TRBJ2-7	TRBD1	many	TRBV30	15	TGTGCCTGGCGGTTTCTCGGGACAGGGACCTACGAGCAGTACTTC	CAWRFLGTGTYEQYF
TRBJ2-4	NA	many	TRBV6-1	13	TGTGCCAGCAGTTACAACAGGGAGAACATTCAGTACTTC	CASSYNRENIQYF
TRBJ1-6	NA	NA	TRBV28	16	TGTGCCAGCAGTTGGGCCGTGAGCTCCTATAATTCACCCCTCCACTTT	CASSWAVSSYNSPLHF
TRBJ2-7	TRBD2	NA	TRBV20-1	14	TGCAGTGCGGAGGGACTAGCGGGAGTCTACGAGCAGTACTTC	CSAEGLAGVYEQYF
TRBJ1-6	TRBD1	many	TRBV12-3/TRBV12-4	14	TGTGCCAGCACCATCTCAGGGGGGGGTTCACCCCTCCACTTT	CASTISGGGSPLHF
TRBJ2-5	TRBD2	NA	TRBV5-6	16	TGTGCCAGCAGCAAGTTAAGCGGGGGGTACCAAGAGACCCAGTACTTC	CASSKLSGGYQETQYF
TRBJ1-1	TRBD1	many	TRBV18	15	TGTGCCAGCTCACCAAAGAGACAGGGGGACACTGAAGCTTTCTTT	CASSPKRQGDTEAFF
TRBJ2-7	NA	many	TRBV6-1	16	TGTGCCAGCAGAAGCATCATCTCGGGGGCGCGGGACGAGCAGTACTTC	CASRSIISGARDEQYF
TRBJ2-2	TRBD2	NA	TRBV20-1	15	TGCAGTGCACCACTAGCGGGAGGGCTTACCGGGGAGCTGTTTTTT	CSAPLAGGLTGELFF
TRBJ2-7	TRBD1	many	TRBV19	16	TGTGCCAGCCTGGGACAGGGGGCGGGGAGCTCCTACGAGCAGTACTTC	CASLGQGAGSSYEQYF
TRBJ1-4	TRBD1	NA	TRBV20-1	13	TGCAGTGCTCCGGGACAGGGGGAAGAAAAACTGTTTTTT	CSAPGQGEEKLFF
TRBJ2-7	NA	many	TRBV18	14	TGTGCCAGCTCACCCAGGCAGGGAGTCGACGAGCAGTACTTC	CASSPRQGVDEQYF
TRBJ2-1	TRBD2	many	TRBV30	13	TGTGCCCAAGGCGGGACTACCTACAATGAGCAGTTCTTC	CAQGGTTYNEQFF
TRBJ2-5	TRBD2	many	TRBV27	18	TGTGCCAGCAGCCCTAGCGGGAGTTGGTCCCAAAGGGAAGAGACCCAGTACTTC	CASSPSGSWSQREETQYF
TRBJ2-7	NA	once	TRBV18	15	TGTGCCAGCAGTGAATCTACGGGTGCTAGGTACGAGCAGTACTTC	CASSESTGARYEQYF
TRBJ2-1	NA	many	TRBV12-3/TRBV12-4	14	TGTGCCAGCAGTTTAGCAAGGGTAGGCAATGAGCAGTTCTTC	CASSLARVGNEQFF
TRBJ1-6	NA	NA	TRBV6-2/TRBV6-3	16	TGTGCCAGCAGTTACCGGCGACCTGGATTGAATTTACCCCTCCACTTT	CASSYRRPGLNLPLHF
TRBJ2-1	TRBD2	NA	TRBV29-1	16	TGCAGCGTCGAAGGGAGGGAAGTAGCGGGATTAAATGAGCAGTTCTTC	CSVEGREVAGLNEQFF
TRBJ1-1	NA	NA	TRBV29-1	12	TGCAGCGTTGATTCCAGGGACTATGAAGCTTTCTTT	CSVDSRDYEAFF
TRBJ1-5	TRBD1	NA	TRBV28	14	TGTGCCAGCAGGACAGGGGGTAGCAATCAGCCCCAGCATTTT	CASRTGGSNQPQHF
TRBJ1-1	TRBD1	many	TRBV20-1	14	TGCAGTGCTAGGGCGGGACAGATGAACACTGAAGCTTTCTTT	CSARAGQMNTEAFF
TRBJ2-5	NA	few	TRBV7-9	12	TGTGCCAGCAGCTTAGATGCTGCAGGCCAGTACTTC	CASSLDAAGQYF
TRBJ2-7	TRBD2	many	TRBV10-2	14	TGCGCCAGCAGTTCTAGCGGGAGGTCCTACGAGCAGTACTTC	CASSSSGRSYEQYF
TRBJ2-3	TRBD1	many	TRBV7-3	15	TGTGCCAGCAGCCCGGACAGGATTAGCACAGATACGCAGTATTTT	CASSPDRISTDTQYF
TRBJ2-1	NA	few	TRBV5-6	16	TGTGCCAGCAGCCCTAAGGACGTCGGGGCCTACAATGAGCAGTTCTTC	CASSPKDVGAYNEQFF
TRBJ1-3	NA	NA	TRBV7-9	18	TGTGCCAGCAGCTTAGGCCGTGTGCCCGTGATTGCTGGAAACACCATATATTTT	CASSLGRVPVIAGNTIYF
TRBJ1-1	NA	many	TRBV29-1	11	TGCAGCGCTCTGGCGGCCACTGAAGCTTTCTTT	CSALAATEAFF
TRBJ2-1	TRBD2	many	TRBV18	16	TGTGCCAGCGCCACCTTAGCGGGAGAATTTTACAATGAGCAGTTCTTC	CASATLAGEFYNEQFF
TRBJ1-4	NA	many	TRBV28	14	TGTGCCAGTTGGGGGAGGGGCTTTAATGAAAAACTGTTTTTT	CASWGRGFNEKLFF
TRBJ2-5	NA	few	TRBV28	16	TGTGCCAGCAGTTTCACTCCCCGCCAGTTACAAGAGACCCAGTACTTC	CASSFTPRQLQETQYF
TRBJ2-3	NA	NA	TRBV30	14	TGTGCCTGGAGTTTGGCACGGGGCACAGATACGCAGTATTTT	CAWSLARGTDTQYF
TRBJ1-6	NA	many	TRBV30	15	TGTGCCTGGAGTGTTTCCCCAGGGTATGATTCACCCCTCCACTTT	CAWSVSPGYDSPLHF
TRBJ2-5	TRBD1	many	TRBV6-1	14	TGTGCCAGCAATCGACAGGGGGTACAAGAGACCCAGTACTTC	CASNRQGVQETQYF
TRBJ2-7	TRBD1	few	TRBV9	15	TGTGCCAGCAGCGTCGGGACAGGGGGGAGGTACGAGCAGTACTTC	CASSVGTGGRYEQYF
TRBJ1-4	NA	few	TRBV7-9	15	TGTGCCAGCAGCTTAGCGCAGGGGCTGTCTAAAAAACTGTTTTTT	CASSLAQGLSKKLFF
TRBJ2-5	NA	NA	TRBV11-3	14	TGTGCCAGCAGCTTAAGACCCCTCCAAGAGACCCAGTACTTC	CASSLRPLQETQYF
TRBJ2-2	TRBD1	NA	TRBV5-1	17	TGCGCCAGCAGCTCCCCAAGAGAGAAGGGGGCGACCGGGGAGCTGTTTTTT	CASSSPREKGATGELFF
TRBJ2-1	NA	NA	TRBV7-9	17	TGTGCCAGCAGCCCCATCCAGCTCGGGGGCCTAAACAAAGAGCAGTTCTTC	CASSPIQLGGLNKEQFF
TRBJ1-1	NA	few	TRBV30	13	TGTGCCTGGACCTCGACAGTTAACACTGAAGCTTTCTTT	CAWTSTVNTEAFF
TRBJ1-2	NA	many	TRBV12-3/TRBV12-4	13	TGTGCCAGCAGTTTTACTCTGAACTATGGCTACACCTTC	CASSFTLNYGYTF
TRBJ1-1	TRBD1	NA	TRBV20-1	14	TGCAGTGCGCAAAAAGGGGGCAAGAACACTGAAGCTTTCTTT	CSAQKGGKNTEAFF
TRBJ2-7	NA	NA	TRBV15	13	TGTGCCACCCAATTTGGGAGCTCCTACGAGCAGTACTTC	CATQFGSSYEQYF
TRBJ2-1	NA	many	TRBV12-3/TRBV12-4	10	TGTGCCAGCAGCGGGGTTGAGCAGTTCTTC	CASSGVEQFF
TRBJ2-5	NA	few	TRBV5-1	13	TGCGCCAGCAGCTGGGGGCCTGAAGAGACCCAGTACTTC	CASSWGPEETQYF
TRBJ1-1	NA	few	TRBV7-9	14	TGTGCCAGCAGCTCGGACAGCTTGAACACTGAAACTTTCTTT	CASSSDSLNTETFF
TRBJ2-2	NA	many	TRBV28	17	TGTGCCAGCAGTAAACCGGGACTGGGGAAGAACACCGGGGAGCTGTTTTTT	CASSKPGLGKNTGELFF